These 6 T cell receptor beta chains were sequenced from one sample in a study of response to subunit inactivated influenza vaccine. In TCRdb, the RT-PCR reads were re-called with MiXCR into one record per CDR3 protein. The table has approximately 700,000 distinct CDR3 sequences, roughly 14% seen once. The sample consisted of PBMCs from blood, taken roughly 15 days before vaccination. These receptors were collected from a man aged 50 to 59 who received an inactivated influenza vaccine.

This clonotype was seen a handful of times. The genes are TRBV28 and TRBJ1-1; D is ambiguous. CDR1 MDHEN and CDR2 SYDVKM come from the germline V gene. V lost 8 bases to trimming and J lost 4 bases, with 11 bases between them. There are 12 residues in the CDR3. In DNA, the CDR3 is TGTGCCAGCCGTTCGCCCGTCACTGAAGCTTTCTTT. It codes for CASRSPVTEAFF.

The V and J genes are TRBV12-3 or TRBV12-4 and TRBJ1-1; perhaps TRBD1 as D (5 bases). The CDR3 runs to 13 residues. V was pared by 5 bases and J by 7 bases, with 14 bases between. The CDR3 sequence is CASSLRQMSEAFF. Written as DNA, the CDR3 is TGTGCCAGCAGTCTACGACAGATGAGTGAAGCTTTCTTT.

CDR3 amino acids: CASSLVGASEGSPLHF. The DNA of the CDR3 is TGCGCCAGCAGCTTGGTTGGGGCCTCGGAAGGTTCACCCCTCCACTTT. The V call is TRBV5-1, the J call TRBJ1-6; TRBD1 is a possible D gene (5 bases). In germline, CDR1 is SGHRS, CDR2 YFSETQ. There are 16 residues in the CDR3. V gave up 0 bases and J gave up 9 bases, with 16 bases separating them.

The rearrangement joins TRBV5-1 to TRBJ1-4; D unclear. The germline CDR1 and CDR2 sequences are SGHRS and YFSETQ. Trimming removed 0 bases from V and 5 bases from J, with 14 bases in between. The CDR3 loop spans 16 amino acids. The CDR3 loop is CASSLVASGLNEKLFF. The CDR3 bases are TGCGCCAGCAGCTTGGTTGCCTCCGGACTAAATGAAAAACTGTTTTTT.

In this sample, this clonotype turned up a few times. CDR3 protein: CAISEGTVEETQYF. The CDR3 nucleotides are TGTGCCATCAGTGAGGGGACAGTTGAAGAGACCCAGTACTTC. This chain joins TRBV10-3 and TRBJ2-5; the match to TRBD1 covers 7 bases. From germline, CDR1 is ENHRY and CDR2 SYGVKD. J gave up 3 bases and V 2 bases, and 3 bases lay outside the gene matches. There are 14 residues in the CDR3.

The V call is TRBV5-1, the J call TRBJ1-2; 8 nucleotides line up with TRBD1. The length of the CDR3 is 15 residues. CDR1 and CDR2 from the germline V gene are SGHRS and YFSETQ. Trimming took 0 bases from V and 4 from J; bases not matched to a gene: 5. The chain's CDR3 is CASSLGQGLGYGYTF. In DNA form, the CDR3 reads TGCGCCAGCAGCTTGGGACAGGGGTTGGGCTATGGCTACACCTTC.